This T cell receptor (beta chain) was captured by sequencing in a study of T cell changes during pregnancy in multiple sclerosis. Clones were read by immunoSEQ multiplex PCR, and TCRdb kept only the in-frame ones, dropping some. The sample lists over 50,000 clones, about nine tenths occurring once. This CDR3 spans 9 amino acids. Germline assignment: CDR1 SEHNR and CDR2 FQNEAQ (reference sequence). The chain recombines TRBV7-9 with TRBJ2-5; a weak D match, TRBD2 (6 bases). This clonotype was sampled from a female donor with multiple sclerosis, enrolled in a pregnancy study. The sequencing here drew on CD4+ T cells from peripheral blood mononuclear cells, taken in the third trimester of pregnancy. The CDR3 sequence is CAGGKTQYF. The CDR3 nucleotides read TGTGCGGGCGGGAAGACCCAGTACTTC. Full variable domain (rest looked up from reference TRBV7-9 and TRBJ2-5): DTGVSQNPRHKITKRGQNVTFRCDPISEHNRLYWYRQTLGQGPEFLTYFQNEAQLEKSRLLSDRFSAERPKGSFSTLEIQRTEQGDSAMYLCAGGKTQYFGPGTRLLVL.